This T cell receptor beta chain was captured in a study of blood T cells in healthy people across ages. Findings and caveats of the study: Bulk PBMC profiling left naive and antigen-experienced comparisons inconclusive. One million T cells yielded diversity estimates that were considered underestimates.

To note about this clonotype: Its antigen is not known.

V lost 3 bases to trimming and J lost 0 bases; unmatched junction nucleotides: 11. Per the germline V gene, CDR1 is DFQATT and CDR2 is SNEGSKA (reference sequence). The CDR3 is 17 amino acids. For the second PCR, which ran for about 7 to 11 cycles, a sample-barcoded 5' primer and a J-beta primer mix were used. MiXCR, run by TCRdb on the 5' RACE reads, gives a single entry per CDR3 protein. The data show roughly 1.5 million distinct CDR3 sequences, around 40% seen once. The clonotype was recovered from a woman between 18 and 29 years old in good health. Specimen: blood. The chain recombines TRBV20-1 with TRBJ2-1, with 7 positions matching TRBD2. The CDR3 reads CSASTSGTISSYNEQFF. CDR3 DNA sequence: TGCAGTGCTAGTACGTCAGGGACTATTAGCTCCTACAATGAGCAGTTCTTC.